Below are 9 T cell receptor beta chains sequenced from a single sample in a study of Graves' ophthalmopathy and Graves' hyperthyroidism. RNA transcripts provided the template for amplifying TCR beta CDR3 regions. HTBI-primed first-round RT-PCR preceded second-round multiplex PCR. MiXCR, run by TCRdb on the multiplex PCR reads, gives a single entry per CDR3 protein. The sample has 350,000 to 450,000 distinct CDR3 sequences, about 21% seen once. The material sequenced was peripheral blood. These receptors all stem from a woman younger than 35 with stable Graves' hyperthyroidism.

This clonotype was detected ten times or more. The CDR3 bases are TGTGCCAGCAGAGCCACAGGGTATACTGAAGCTTTCTTT. Protein: CASRATGYTEAFF. The J gene is TRBJ1-1, the V gene TRBV7-2; perhaps TRBD1 as D (6 bases). Trimming cost V 6 bases and J 5 bases, with 13 bases left between them. This CDR3 is 13 amino acids long. The germline CDR1 and CDR2 sequences are SGHTA and FQGNSA.

This clonotype was counted at least ten times. The CDR3 sequence is CASSSPGQGFPNYGYTF. DNA of the CDR3: TGTGCCAGCAGTTCACCGGGACAGGGTTTTCCTAACTATGGCTACACCTTC. V gene TRBV6-2 or TRBV6-3 combines with J gene TRBJ1-2; 9 bases match TRBD1. This CDR3 region has 17 residues. V was clipped by 4 bases and J by 0 bases; unmatched bases: 9. CDR1 is MNHEY, CDR2 SVGEGT, per germline.

In its sample, this clonotype was seen many times. V gene TRBV11-2 combines with J gene TRBJ2-7; 9 bases are a match to TRBD2. The V gene's germline CDR1 is SGHAT and CDR2 FQNNGV. The CDR3 loop spans 16 amino acids. V shed 4 bases and J 3 bases; nucleotides not matched to a gene: 10. The CDR3 nucleotides read TGTGCCAGCAGCTCGAGACTAGCGGACTTTCGCTACGAGCAGTACTTC. Amino acids: CASSSRLADFRYEQYF. Using reference TRBV11-2 and TRBJ2-7 for the parts outside the CDR3, the full variable domain is EAGVAQSPRYKIIEKRQSVAFWCNPISGHATLYWYQQILGQGPKLLIQFQNNGVVDDSQLPKDRFSAERLKGVDSTLKIQPAKLEDSAVYLCASSSRLADFRYEQYFGPGTRLTVT.

This clonotype was picked up many times. The chain employs TRBV12-3 or TRBV12-4 and TRBJ1-1, with D tentatively TRBD1 (5 bases). Trimming pared 0 bases from V and 5 bases from J, leaving 16 bases between. This CDR3 spans 16 amino acids. CDR3 coding DNA: TGTGCCAGCAGTTTAGCGGGACGCCGGGGGGGGACTGAAGCTTTCTTT. Its protein is CASSLAGRRGGTEAFF.

This clonotype occurred many times. The chain employs TRBV12-3 or TRBV12-4 and TRBJ2-4; D possibly matches TRBD1 or TRBD2 (6 bases each). The CDR3 runs to 15 residues. V shed 3 bases and J shed 5 bases, with 14 bases lying between them. In nucleotides, the CDR3 is TGTGCCAGCAGTTTTTACGGGGGCCTCGAAAACATTCAGTACTTC. This gives the protein CASSFYGGLENIQYF.

This clonotype was counted a few times. V usage is TRBV19 and J usage is TRBJ1-1, with D maybe TRBD1 (6 bases). V lost 7 bases and J lost 2, with 11 bases in between. The CDR3 totals 13 residues. Germline CDR1 LNHDA, CDR2 SQIVND (reference sequence). The CDR3 DNA sequence: TGTGCCAGTAAATACAGGGTCAACACTGAAGCTTTCTTT. Translation: CASKYRVNTEAFF.

This clonotype was detected only a few times. The J gene is TRBJ1-5, the V gene TRBV18; 7 positions match TRBD1. Germline values: CDR1 KGHSH, CDR2 LQKENI. The CDR3 totals 15 residues. The V gene end was trimmed by 4 bases and the J gene end by 5 bases; junction bases not matched to a gene: 8. The CDR3 here is CASSLTGLGDQPQHF. The CDR3 DNA is TGTGCCAGCTCACTGACAGGGCTTGGGGATCAGCCCCAGCATTTT.

This clonotype was found many times. The chain carries TRBV11-2 and TRBJ2-7; perhaps D is TRBD1 or TRBD2 (5 bases each). The CDR3 totals 15 residues. V was trimmed by 6 bases and J by 2 bases, leaving 17 bases between them. The germline gives CDR1 SGHAT, CDR2 FQNNGV. DNA of the CDR3: TGTGCCAGCAGACCAGTGGGGGTTAGGACCTACGAGCAGTACTTC. This codes for CASRPVGVRTYEQYF. Full variable domain (missing parts from reference TRBV11-2 and TRBJ2-7): EAGVAQSPRYKIIEKRQSVAFWCNPISGHATLYWYQQILGQGPKLLIQFQNNGVVDDSQLPKDRFSAERLKGVDSTLKIQPAKLEDSAVYLCASRPVGVRTYEQYFGPGTRLTVT.

CDR3 nucleotide sequence: TGTGCCAGCAGTGATGACGGGGGGGCGCGTTACGAGCAGTACTTC. This encodes CASSDDGGARYEQYF. The V gene is TRBV25-1, the J gene TRBJ2-7, with 8 bases fitting TRBD2. CDR3 length: 15 residues. The junction had 8 bases not matched to a gene; V was cut back by 3 bases and J by 4 bases. Germline loops: CDR1 MGHDK, CDR2 SYGVNS.